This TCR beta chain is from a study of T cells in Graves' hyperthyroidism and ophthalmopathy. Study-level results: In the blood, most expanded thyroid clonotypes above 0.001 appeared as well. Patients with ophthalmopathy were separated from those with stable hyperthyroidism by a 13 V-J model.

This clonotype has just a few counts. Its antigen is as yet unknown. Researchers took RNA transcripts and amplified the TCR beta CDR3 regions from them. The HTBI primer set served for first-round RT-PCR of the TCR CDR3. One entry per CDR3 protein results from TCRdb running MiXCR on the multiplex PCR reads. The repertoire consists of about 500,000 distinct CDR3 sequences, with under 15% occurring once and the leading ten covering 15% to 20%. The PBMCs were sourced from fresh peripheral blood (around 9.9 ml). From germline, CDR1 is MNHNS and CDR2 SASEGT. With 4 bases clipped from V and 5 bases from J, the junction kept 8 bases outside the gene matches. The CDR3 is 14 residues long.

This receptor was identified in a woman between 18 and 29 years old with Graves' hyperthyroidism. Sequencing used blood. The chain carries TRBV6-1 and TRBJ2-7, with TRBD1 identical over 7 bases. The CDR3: CASSVDRFLDEQYV. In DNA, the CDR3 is TGTGCCAGCAGTGTGGACAGGTTTTTGGACGAGCAGTACGTC.